This T cell receptor (beta chain) emerged from a study of T cell repertoires in cytomegalovirus infection. TCRdb itself ran the reads through MiXCR, one entry per CDR3 protein. This repertoire shows about 180,000 distinct CDR3 sequences, roughly 17% found once; its top ten account for under 30%. Germline-derived CDR1 and CDR2 are DFQATT and SNEGSKA (reference sequence). CDR3 size: 15 residues. V trimming: 1 base; J trimming: 4 bases; junction bases outside the gene matches: 7. This clonotype was recorded a few times. Sequencing used CD8+ T cells from PBMCs. The chain joins TRBV20-1 to TRBJ1-1; 9 positions agree with TRBD1. This clonotype originated in a human donor in good health (CMV status not recorded). Some clones in this sample may be carry-over from other donors' samples. CDR3 residues: CSARVPGTGPTEAFF. The CDR3 DNA reads as TGCAGTGCTAGAGTACCGGGGACAGGGCCCACTGAAGCTTTCTTT.